What follows describes a single T cell receptor (beta chain). Its antigen is currently unknown. The sample originates from a study of shared clonotypes between healthy human individuals. Here immunoSEQ multiplex PCR was the method, and the copy in TCRdb shows in-frame clones only, minus some. The table has around 2.5 million clones, roughly 93% seen once. Broader study findings: Even with large depth, rarefaction showed that sorted-subset sequencing was incomplete.

The length of the CDR3 is 12 residues. Deletions cut 0 bases from V and 9 bases from J, with 9 bases between. The germline CDR1 and CDR2 sequences are SGHRS and YFSETQ. V is TRBV5-1 and J is TRBJ1-1, with D possibly being TRBD1 (5 bases). The sample comprised naive CD4+ T cells from PBMCs. Subset meaning: CD45RA+ positively selected. The receptor was derived from a man between 18 and 35 years old in good health. Some clones in this sample may be carry-over from other donors' samples. The CDR3 protein is CASSLESGQAFF. Written as DNA, the CDR3 is TGCGCCAGCAGCTTGGAGTCAGGGCAAGCTTTCTTT.